This T cell receptor (beta chain) was retrieved from a study of blood T cell repertoires in COVID-19. Study summary: PBMCs, B-cell-depleted T cells, or T cells provided the cDNA or gDNA that made up the material.

In the original analysis: Reference gene primers were amplified, and this amplification served to estimate nucleated cell counts. The repertoire was sequenced with immunoSEQ multiplex PCR; TCRdb's copy has only in-frame clones and lacks some. V and J calls and clone size are as listed in that table; D and trimming were resolved from the DNA. The sample consists of some 100,000 clones, roughly 82% of them appearing once. Trimming stripped 3 bases from V and 1 base from J, with 9 bases between. This CDR3 is built from 14 residues. Per the germline V gene, CDR1 is MNHNS and CDR2 is SASEGT. The sample comprised peripheral blood. This clonotype originated in a man aged 45-65 years with active or convalescent COVID-19. The chain combines TRBV6-1 with TRBJ2-5; possibly TRBD1 for D (6 bases). CDR3 region: CASSDWDIQETQYF. The CDR3 coding sequence is TGTGCCAGCAGTGATTGGGACATCCAAGAGACCCAGTACTTC.